Presented here are 8 T cell receptor beta chains from one specimen sequenced in a study of graft-versus-host responses after intestinal transplantation. These receptors' antigens are unknown. The table came from immunoSEQ multiplex PCR; TCRdb's copy has only in-frame clones and leaves some out. Altogether fewer than 95,000 clones are present, roughly 92% being singletons, with the ten largest covering about 0.44%. The starting material was unstimulated CD8+ T cells sorted from spleen or lymph node cells, obtained before transplant. The receptors were gathered from a human donor who was the organ donor for an intestinal transplant.

This clone came up a few times. This chain links TRBV2 with TRBJ2-5, with TRBD2 identical over 9 bases. CDR3 size: 15 residues. V shed 5 bases and J 1 base; nucleotides not matched to a gene: 5. CDR1 and CDR2 from the germline V gene are SNHLY and FYNNEI. In DNA form, the CDR3 reads TGTGCCAGCAGTCTCCGGACTAGCGCCCAAGAGACCCAGTACTTC. Protein sequence: CASSLRTSAQETQYF.

Points on this clone: The identical CDR3 is also encoded by other nucleotide sequences in the sample. As DNA, the CDR3 is TGTGCCAGTAGCCTAGGGACAGGGAACACTGAAGCTTTCTTT. It encodes CASSLGTGNTEAFF. V usage is TRBV19 and J usage is TRBJ1-1; 8 bases align to TRBD1. The CDR3 totals 14 residues. Looked up from germline, CDR1 is LNHDA and CDR2 is SQIVND (reference sequence). Germline trimming cut 6 bases from V and 1 base from J; bases unmatched to any gene: 4. The full variable domain, with the rest looked up from reference TRBV19 and TRBJ1-1, is DGGITQSPKYLFRKEGQNVTLSCEQNLNHDAMYWYRQDPGQGLRLIYYSQIVNDFQKGDIAEGYSVSREKKESFPLTVTSAQKNPTAFYLCASSLGTGNTEAFFGQGTRLTVV.

This sequence joins TRBV30 and TRBJ2-7; 7 bases are a match to TRBD2. Unmatched junction bases numbered 4, after V lost 3 bases and J lost 2 bases. The CDR3 is made up of 13 amino acids. Germline V lookup: CDR1 GTSNPN, CDR2 SVGIG (reference sequence). CDR3 amino acids: CAWSRDYTYEQYF. In DNA form, the CDR3 reads TGTGCCTGGAGCCGGGACTACACCTACGAGCAGTACTTC. The full variable domain, completed using reference TRBV30 and TRBJ2-7, is SQTIHQWPATLVQPVGSPLSLECTVEGTSNPNLYWYRQAAGRGLQLLFYSVGIGQISSEVPQNLSASRPQDRQFILSSKKLLLSDSGFYLCAWSRDYTYEQYFGPGTRLTVT.

This clone has just one count. The J gene is TRBJ2-7, the V gene TRBV19; D possibly corresponds to TRBD1 (6 bases). The V end was cut by 7 bases, the J end by 2 bases, with 15 bases between. The germline gives CDR1 LNHDA, CDR2 SQIVND (reference sequence). The CDR3 runs to 14 residues. This CDR3 reads CASNPGTTPYEQYF. In DNA form, the CDR3 reads TGTGCCAGTAATCCCGGGACAACCCCCTACGAGCAGTACTTC.

The gene calls are TRBV4-3 and TRBJ1-2, with TRBD1 matching over 7 bases. The J segment lost 4 bases and the V segment lost 3 bases, leaving 14 bases of the junction unmatched. The CDR3 loop spans 17 amino acids. Looked up from germline, CDR1 is LGHNA and CDR2 is YSLEER. CDR3 in DNA: TGCGCCAGCAGCCAGGGTCGTTGGGACAGCCTTTTCTATGGCTACACCTTC. Protein: CASSQGRWDSLFYGYTF.

This clone was counted a single time. The chain joins TRBV9 to TRBJ1-2; TRBD1 is a possible D gene (5 bases). The length of the CDR3 is 12 residues. Trimming left V 4 bases short and J 4 bases short, with 8 bases between. Germline V gives CDR1 SGDLS, CDR2 YYNGEE. CDR3 in amino acids: CASSSDSYGYTF. In DNA, the CDR3 is TGTGCCAGCAGCTCAGACAGCTATGGCTACACCTTC.

The rearrangement links TRBV7-9 to TRBJ2-1, with TRBD1 matching over 9 bases. Germline CDR1 is SEHNR and CDR2 is FQNEAQ (reference sequence). This CDR3 comprises 15 residues. V shed 2 bases and J 7 bases; nucleotides not matched to a gene: 6. The CDR3 here is CASSLPGTGSNEQFF. The CDR3 DNA follows: TGTGCCAGCAGCTTACCCGGGACAGGGAGTAATGAGCAGTTCTTC.

This clone came up once. The rearrangement uses TRBV2 and TRBJ2-1; 9 positions match TRBD2. The CDR3 contains 13 residues. J was trimmed by 9 bases and V by 6 bases; bases with no gene match: 6. Germline V gene data show CDR1 as SNHLY and CDR2 as FYNNEI. The CDR3 DNA is TGTGCCAGCAGCATCGGGACTAGCTCTGAGCAGTTCTTC. This codes for CASSIGTSSEQFF.